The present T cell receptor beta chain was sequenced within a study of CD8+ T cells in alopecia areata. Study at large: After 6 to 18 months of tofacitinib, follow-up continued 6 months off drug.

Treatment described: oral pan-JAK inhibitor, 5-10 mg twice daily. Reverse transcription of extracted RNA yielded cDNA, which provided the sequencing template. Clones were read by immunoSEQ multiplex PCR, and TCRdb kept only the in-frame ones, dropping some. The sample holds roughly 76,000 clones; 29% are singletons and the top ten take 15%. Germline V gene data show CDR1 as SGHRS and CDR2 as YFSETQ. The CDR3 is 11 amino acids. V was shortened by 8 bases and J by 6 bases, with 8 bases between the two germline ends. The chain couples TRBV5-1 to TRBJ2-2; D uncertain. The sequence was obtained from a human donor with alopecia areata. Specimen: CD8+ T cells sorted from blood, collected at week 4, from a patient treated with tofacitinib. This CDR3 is CASTLSGELFF. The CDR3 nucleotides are TGCGCCAGTACCCTGTCCGGGGAGCTGTTTTTT. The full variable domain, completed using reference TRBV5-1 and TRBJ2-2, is KAGVTQTPRYLIKTRGQQVTLSCSPISGHRSVSWYQQTPGQGLQFLFEYFSETQRNKGNFPGRFSGRQFSNSRSEMNVSTLELGDSALYLCASTLSGELFFGEGSRLTVL.